This T cell receptor (beta chain) stems from a study of T cell responses to AZD1222 COVID-19 vaccine. Libraries were prepared by immunoSEQ multiplex PCR; TCRdb keeps only in-frame clonotypes and omits some of them. This sample has 150,000 to 180,000 clones; 90% occur once, and the top ten carry under 20%. The germline V gene encodes CDR1 SGHTA and CDR2 FQGNSA. The CDR3 consists of 15 residues. V was clipped by 1 base and J by 1 base, with 10 bases between them. Sample: peripheral blood, taken on day 0 of AZD1222 vaccination. The V gene is TRBV7-2, the J gene TRBJ1-2, with D maybe TRBD1 (6 bases). This receptor was obtained from an adult in good health. CDR3: CASSLVTGLNYGYTF. In nucleotides, the CDR3 is TGTGCCAGCAGCTTAGTGACAGGTCTTAACTATGGCTACACCTTC.